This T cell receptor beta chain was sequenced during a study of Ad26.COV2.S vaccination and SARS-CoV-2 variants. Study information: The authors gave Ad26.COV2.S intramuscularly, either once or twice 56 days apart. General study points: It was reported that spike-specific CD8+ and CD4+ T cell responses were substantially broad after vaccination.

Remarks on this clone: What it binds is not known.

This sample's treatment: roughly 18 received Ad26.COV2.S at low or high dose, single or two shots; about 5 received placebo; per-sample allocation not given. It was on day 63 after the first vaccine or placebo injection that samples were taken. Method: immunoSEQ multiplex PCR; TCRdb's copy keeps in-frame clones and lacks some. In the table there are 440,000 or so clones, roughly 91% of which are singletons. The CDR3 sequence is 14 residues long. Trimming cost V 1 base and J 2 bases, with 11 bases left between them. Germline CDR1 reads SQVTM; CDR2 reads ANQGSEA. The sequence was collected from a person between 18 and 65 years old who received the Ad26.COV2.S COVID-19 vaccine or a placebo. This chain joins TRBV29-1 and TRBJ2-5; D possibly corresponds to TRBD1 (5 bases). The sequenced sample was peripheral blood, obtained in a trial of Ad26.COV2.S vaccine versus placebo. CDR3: CSVEVLGVQETQYF. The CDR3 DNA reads TGCAGCGTTGAAGTTTTAGGGGTACAAGAGACCCAGTACTTC.